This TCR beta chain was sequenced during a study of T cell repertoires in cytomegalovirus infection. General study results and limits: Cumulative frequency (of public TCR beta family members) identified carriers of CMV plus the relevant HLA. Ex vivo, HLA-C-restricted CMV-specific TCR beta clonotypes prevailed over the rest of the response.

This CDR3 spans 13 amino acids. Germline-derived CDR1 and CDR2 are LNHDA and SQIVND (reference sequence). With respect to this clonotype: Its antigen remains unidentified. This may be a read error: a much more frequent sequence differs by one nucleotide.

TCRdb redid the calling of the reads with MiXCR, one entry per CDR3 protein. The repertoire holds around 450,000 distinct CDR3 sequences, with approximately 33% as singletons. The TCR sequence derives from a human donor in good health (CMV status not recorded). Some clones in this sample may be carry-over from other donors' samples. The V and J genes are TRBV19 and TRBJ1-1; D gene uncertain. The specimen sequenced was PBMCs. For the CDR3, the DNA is TGTGACAGTAGTATAGGGAAAAACACTGAAGCTTTCTTT. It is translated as CDSSIGKNTEAFF.